One and the same sample provided the 20 T cell receptor beta chains below, sequenced in a study of blood T cell repertoires in COVID-19. Data came from immunoSEQ multiplex PCR; TCRdb stores just in-frame clones and leaves some out. The sample records hundreds of thousands of clones, nearly 90% being singletons. Sequencing was carried out using PBMCs or T cells enriched from blood (not recorded which). These receptors came from a young woman with acute COVID-19.

This chain connects TRBV27 to TRBJ1-5; D not certain. This CDR3 is 15 amino acids long. The germline V gene has CDR1 MNHEY and CDR2 SMNVEV (reference sequence). V was pared by 0 bases and J by 2 bases, with 8 bases between. CDR3 protein: CASSLSAGGNQPQHF. The CDR3 coding sequence is TGTGCCAGCAGTTTATCGGCCGGGGGCAATCAGCCCCAGCATTTT.

V and J are TRBV6-6 and TRBJ2-7, with D tentatively TRBD1 (6 bases). Germline V CDR1 and CDR2: MNHNY, SVGAGI (reference sequence). V was cut by 6 bases and J by 2 bases, with 17 bases left in between. The CDR3 spans 15 residues. The CDR3 here is CASRETTGITYEQYF. CDR3 in DNA: TGTGCCAGCAGGGAAACAACAGGGATTACCTACGAGCAGTACTTC.

CDR3 DNA sequence: TGCGCCAGCAGCCTCGAGGTCGGTGAAAAACTGTTTTTT. This sequence encodes CASSLEVGEKLFF. The chain combines TRBV5-1 with TRBJ1-4; D is ambiguous. The V gene's germline CDR1 is SGHRS and CDR2 YFSETQ. The length of the CDR3 is 13 residues. V was cut by 4 bases and J by 7 bases, with 11 bases left in between.

The chain carries TRBV5-1 and TRBJ2-2, with unresolved D. The CDR3 is 15 amino acids. Looked up from germline, CDR1 is SGHRS and CDR2 is YFSETQ. Trimming left V 0 bases short and J 2 bases short, with 8 bases between. CDR3 sequence reads: CASSLDGSNTGELFF. The CDR3 region has the DNA TGCGCCAGCAGCTTGGATGGCAGTAACACCGGGGAGCTGTTTTTT. Full variable domain (missing parts from reference TRBV5-1 and TRBJ2-2): KAGVTQTPRYLIKTRGQQVTLSCSPISGHRSVSWYQQTPGQGLQFLFEYFSETQRNKGNFPGRFSGRQFSNSRSEMNVSTLELGDSALYLCASSLDGSNTGELFFGEGSRLTVL.

Only one count was recorded for this clone. Additional DNA sequences in this sample encode the identical CDR3. The chain employs TRBV28 and TRBJ2-7; 9 bases align to TRBD1. V shed 4 bases and J 0 bases; nucleotides not matched to a gene: 4. The CDR3 length is 15 residues. CDR1 MDHEN and CDR2 SYDVKM come from the germline V gene. The chain's CDR3 is CASSSGQGISYEQYF. The CDR3 region has the DNA TGTGCCAGCAGTTCCGGACAGGGGATCTCCTACGAGCAGTACTTC.

This clone was counted once. The rearrangement uses TRBV5-8 and TRBJ2-3; TRBD1 matches 7 bases. Unmatched junction bases numbered 10, after V lost 4 bases and J lost 2 bases. CDR3 size: 16 residues. Per the germline V gene, CDR1 is SGHTS and CDR2 is YDEGEE. The CDR3 loop is CASSRILTGFTDTQYF. The CDR3 DNA is TGTGCCAGCAGCCGTATATTGACAGGGTTCACAGATACGCAGTATTTT. The full variable domain, with the rest looked up from reference TRBV5-8 and TRBJ2-3, is EAGVTQSPTHLIKTRGQQATLRCSPISGHTSVYWYQQALGLGLQFLLWYDEGEERNRGNFPPRFSGRQFPNYSSELNVNALELEDSALYLCASSRILTGFTDTQYFGPGTRLTVL.

V usage is TRBV11-2 and J usage is TRBJ2-1; 9 bases fit TRBD1. The CDR3 contains 15 residues. Trimming at V came to 3 bases and at J to 10 bases, leaving 10 bases not matched to a gene. The V gene's germline CDR1 is SGHAT and CDR2 FQNNGV. The CDR3 here is CASSFQRDRANEQFF. The CDR3 nucleotides are TGTGCCAGCAGCTTCCAGAGGGACAGGGCCAACGAGCAGTTCTTC.

The chain combines TRBV11-2 with TRBJ1-2; 9 bases are a match to TRBD1. The germline gives CDR1 SGHAT, CDR2 FQNNGV. The trim removed 4 bases at V and 14 bases at J, leaving 8 bases unmatched. The CDR3 contains 12 residues. The chain's CDR3 is CASSSDRDRVTF. Written as DNA, the CDR3 is TGTGCCAGCAGCTCAGACCGGGACAGGGTAACCTTC.

The chain employs TRBV11-2 and TRBJ1-1; D perhaps matches TRBD1 (6 bases). Germline-derived CDR1 and CDR2 are SGHAT and FQNNGV. V lost 2 bases, J lost 6 bases, and 16 bases lay in between. There are 15 residues in the CDR3. CDR3: CASSLFGGGDSEAFF. CDR3 bases: TGTGCCAGCAGCTTATTTGGAGGGGGGGACTCTGAAGCTTTCTTT.

The J gene is TRBJ2-7, the V gene TRBV9; 7 bases fit TRBD2. V trimming: 1 base; J trimming: 2 bases; junction bases outside the gene matches: 6. This CDR3 spans 15 amino acids. Germline-derived CDR1 and CDR2 are SGDLS and YYNGEE. CDR3 bases: TGTGCCAGCAGCGTAAAGGGCGGGAGCCCCTACGAGCAGTACTTC. Its translation: CASSVKGGSPYEQYF.

V usage is TRBV28 and J usage is TRBJ1-6, with D possibly being TRBD1 (5 bases). CDR1 and CDR2 (germline): MDHEN, SYDVKM. V lost 6 bases and J lost 0, with 15 bases in between. CDR3 size: 17 residues. CDR3 protein: CASSSTGGSSYNSPLHF. In DNA, the CDR3 is TGTGCCAGCAGCTCAACCGGGGGGAGCTCCTATAATTCACCCCTCCACTTT. The full variable domain, its missing parts supplied by reference TRBV28 and TRBJ1-6, is DVKVTQSSRYLVKRTGEKVFLECVQDMDHENMFWYRQDPGLGLRLIYFSYDVKMKEKGDIPEGYSVSREKKERFSLILESASTNQTSMYLCASSSTGGSSYNSPLHFGNGTRLTVT.

The CDR3 is CASSPTGVKNTEAFF. The CDR3 nucleotides are TGTGCCAGCAGTCCGACGGGGGTAAAGAACACTGAAGCTTTCTTT. V is TRBV6-5 and J is TRBJ1-1, with D possibly being TRBD1 (5 bases). CDR1 and CDR2 (germline): MNHEY, SVGAGI. Trimming removed 5 bases at V and 1 base at J, with 14 bases between. CDR3 length: 15 amino acids.

In DNA, the CDR3 is TGCGCCAGCAGTCAGGGGGGCACAGATACGCAGTATTTT. This sequence encodes CASSQGGTDTQYF. V gene TRBV10-2 combines with J gene TRBJ2-3, with 7 bases fitting TRBD1. J gave up 1 base and V 5 bases, and 0 bases lay outside the gene matches. Germline V gene lookup returns CDR1 WSHSY and CDR2 SAAADI. There are 13 residues in the CDR3.

V gene TRBV19 combines with J gene TRBJ2-5; a possible D gene is TRBD1 (7 bases). CDR1 LNHDA and CDR2 SQIVND come from the germline V gene (reference sequence). The V gene lost 0 bases and the J gene lost 5 bases, with 10 bases spanning the gap. The CDR3 covers 14 residues. CDR3 in amino acids: CASSIEAGGETQYF. The DNA for the CDR3 is TGTGCCAGTAGTATAGAAGCAGGGGGGGAGACCCAGTACTTC.

This chain uses TRBV2 with TRBJ2-2; D gene ambiguous. V gave up 3 bases and J gave up 2 bases, with 7 bases separating them. Germline loops: CDR1 SNHLY, CDR2 FYNNEI. This CDR3 has 14 residues. CDR3 bases: TGTGCCAGCAGTGATAAGCGAAACACCGGGGAGCTGTTTTTT. This translates into CASSDKRNTGELFF.

The chain recombines TRBV28 with TRBJ1-2; D may be TRBD1 (6 bases). This CDR3 is 14 amino acids long. Germline V gene data show CDR1 as MDHEN and CDR2 as SYDVKM. V dropped 3 bases and J dropped 2 bases, with 10 bases sitting between them. The CDR3 coding sequence is TGTGCCAGCAGTTTTTACAGGGTAAACTATGGCTACACCTTC. Residues: CASSFYRVNYGYTF.

V and J are TRBV28 and TRBJ1-4, with unresolved D. The CDR3 runs 14 residues. Germline V gene lookup returns CDR1 MDHEN and CDR2 SYDVKM. Trimming removed 5 bases from V and 8 bases from J, with 15 bases in between. The CDR3 DNA is TGTGCCAGCAGTCCAGAACCCCCGTCGGAAAAACTGTTTTTT. Translation: CASSPEPPSEKLFF.

The chain has TRBV11-1 and TRBJ2-7, with unresolved D. V lost 1 base, J lost 6 bases, and 10 bases lay in between. Germline V gene data show CDR1 as SGHAT and CDR2 as FQDESV (reference sequence). The CDR3 sequence is 13 residues long. The CDR3 is CASSLVADGEQYF. CDR3 sequence (DNA): TGTGCCAGCAGCTTAGTGGCGGATGGCGAGCAGTACTTC.

The genes are TRBV28 and TRBJ2-2; D remains ambiguous. Trimming left V 4 bases short and J 2 bases short, with 5 bases between. The length of the CDR3 is 13 residues. CDR1 is MDHEN, CDR2 SYDVKM, per germline. CDR3 coding DNA: TGTGCCAGCAGTTCAGTAAACACCGGGGAGCTGTTTTTT. It codes for CASSSVNTGELFF.

The CDR3 protein is CASSGGTSSYNEQFF. For the CDR3, the DNA is TGTGCCAGCAGCGGGGGGACTAGTTCCTACAATGAGCAGTTCTTC. This chain connects TRBV9 to TRBJ2-1, with 8 bases lining up with TRBD2. Losses at the gene ends were 3 bases for V and 1 base for J; bases not matched to a gene: 3. The CDR3 extends over 15 amino acids. Looked up from germline, CDR1 is SGDLS and CDR2 is YYNGEE. The full variable domain, its missing parts supplied by reference TRBV9 and TRBJ2-1, is DSGVTQTPKHLITATGQRVTLRCSPRSGDLSVYWYQQSLDQGLQFLIQYYNGEERAKGNILERFSAQQFPDLHSELNLSSLELGDSALYFCASSGGTSSYNEQFFGPGTRLTVL.